The sequence of this T cell receptor (beta chain) was determined in a study of shared clonotypes between healthy human individuals. Genomic DNA of every subset was divided equally among multiple immunoSEQ plates. The authors ran unsorted PBMC replicate PCRs on about 310 ng DNA, approximately 30,000 T cell genomes. Bulk PBMC genomic DNA spanned ten immunoSEQ deep plates. Sequenced by immunoSEQ multiplex PCR; TCRdb stores in-frame clones only, minus some. The table has about 470,000 clones, 79% seen once; the top ten hold approximately 13%. Healthy and HIV-negative, the adult donors had no recent acute infections or vaccinations. The CDR3 sequence is 16 residues long. V shed 5 bases, J shed 6 bases, and the junction held 12 bases outside the gene matches. Germline V lookup: CDR1 SGHAT, CDR2 FQNNGV.

The specimen sequenced was PBMCs. V gene TRBV11-2 combines with J gene TRBJ2-5, with 10 nucleotides matching TRBD1. The TCR was taken from a woman in her thirties or forties in good health. Some clones in this sample may be carry-over from other donors' samples. The CDR3 protein is CASSAWSGQGSKTQYF. In DNA, the CDR3 is TGTGCCAGCAGCGCTTGGTCGGGACAGGGGTCAAAGACCCAGTACTTC.